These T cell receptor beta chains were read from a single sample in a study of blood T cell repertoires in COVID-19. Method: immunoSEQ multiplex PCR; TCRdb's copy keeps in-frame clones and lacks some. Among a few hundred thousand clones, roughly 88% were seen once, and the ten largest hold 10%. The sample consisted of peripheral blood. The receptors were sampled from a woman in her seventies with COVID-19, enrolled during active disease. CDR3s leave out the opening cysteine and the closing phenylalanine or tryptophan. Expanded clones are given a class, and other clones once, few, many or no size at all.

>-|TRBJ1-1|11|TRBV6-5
ASSSQGSTEAF
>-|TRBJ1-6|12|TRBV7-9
ASSLWDSNSPLH
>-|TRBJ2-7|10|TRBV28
ASSPQGYEQY
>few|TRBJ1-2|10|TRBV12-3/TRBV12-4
ASSSPGYGYT
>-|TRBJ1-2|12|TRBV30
AWSGVTGNYGYT
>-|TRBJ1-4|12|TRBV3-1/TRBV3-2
ASRWPRVWEKLF
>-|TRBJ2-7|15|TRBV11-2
ASSLGSSGSFLDEQY
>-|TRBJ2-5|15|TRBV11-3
ASSPFDTGTGKETQY
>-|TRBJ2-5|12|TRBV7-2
ASNLNRGWETQY
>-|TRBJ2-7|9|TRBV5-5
ASSLRYEQY
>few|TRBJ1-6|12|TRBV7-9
ASSLWSDNSPLH
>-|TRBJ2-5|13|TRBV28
ASSPTRQGLETQY
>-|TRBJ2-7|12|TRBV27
ASSLAQGPYEQY
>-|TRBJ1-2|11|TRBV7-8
ASSRVAGYGYT
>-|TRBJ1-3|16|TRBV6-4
ASSDSISFLSYGNTIY
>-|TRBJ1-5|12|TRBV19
ASSIVADNQPQH
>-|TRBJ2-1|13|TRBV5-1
ASSLRVNPYNEQF
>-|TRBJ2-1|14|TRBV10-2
ASSEPRDWHYNEQF
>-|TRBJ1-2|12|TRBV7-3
ASSQPDSLSGYT
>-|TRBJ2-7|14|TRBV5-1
ASSQGLAEVTYEQY
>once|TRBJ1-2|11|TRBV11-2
ASSLGTGRGYT
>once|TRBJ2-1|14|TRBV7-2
ASSLVRASGNNEQF
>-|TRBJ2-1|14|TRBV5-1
ASSLGAGVAYNEQF
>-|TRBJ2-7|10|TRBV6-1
ASSDSGDEQY
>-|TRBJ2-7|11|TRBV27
ASSLRFGYEQY
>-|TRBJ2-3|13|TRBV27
ASSFMRGGTDTQY
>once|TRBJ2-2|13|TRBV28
ASSPSGSGTGELF
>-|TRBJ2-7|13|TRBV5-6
ASSIRTSATYEQY
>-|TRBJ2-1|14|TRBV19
ASSMSAGLARDEQF
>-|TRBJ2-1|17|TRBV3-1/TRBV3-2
ASSHPTSGGGSSYNEQF